Below, 12 T cell receptor beta chains from the same sample are listed, as sequenced in a study of response to subunit inactivated influenza vaccine (dated by TCRdb to 2016 to 2019). This specimen's time point label, per the study, means: 45 to 50 days after influenza vaccine administration. Library prep was done by RT-PCR. TCRdb lists the instrument as Illumina HiSeq 2500. TCRdb redid the processing of the public reads, applying fastp at Q25 and MiXCR, and retained in-frame beta chains. Rows with a matching CDR3 protein are joined into one entry that keeps the most common DNA and genes. This sample comprises fewer than 700,000 distinct CDR3 sequences, approximately 13% of them detected only once. The ten largest clonotypes hold around 12% of the sample. This sample comprised PBMCs from blood, obtained 45 days after vaccination. The receptors here all came from a man aged 50-60 years who received an inactivated influenza vaccine. Donor details come from another sample of the same person, matched by shared clones.

There are many counts of this clonotype. The J gene is TRBJ2-1, the V gene TRBV6-5; TRBD1 matches at 9 bases. Trimming took 2 bases from V and 2 from J; bases not matched to a gene: 4. This CDR3 region has 16 residues. Germline assignment: CDR1 MNHEY and CDR2 SVGAGI. CDR3 DNA: TGTGCCAGCAGTTACGCCGGGACAGGGCCCTACAATGAGCAGTTCTTC. Amino acids: CASSYAGTGPYNEQFF.

V gene TRBV5-1 combines with J gene TRBJ2-7; weak D call: TRBD1 (6 bases). The CDR3 loop spans 15 amino acids. Trimming removed 4 bases at V and 4 bases at J, with 18 bases between. In germline, CDR1 is SGHRS, CDR2 YFSETQ. The DNA of the CDR3 is TGCGCCAGCAGCCAGGGGCCAAACAGGGTTTACGAGCAGTACTTC. Translation: CASSQGPNRVYEQYF.

The genes are TRBV29-1 and TRBJ1-1, with unresolved D. The CDR3 totals 14 residues. Germline loops: CDR1 SQVTM, CDR2 ANQGSEA. The germline V and J ends were trimmed by 6 bases and 0 bases, with 14 bases remaining between them. For the CDR3, the DNA is TGCAGCGTGGCCCGGACTCCGGTGAACACTGAAGCTTTCTTT. Translation gives CSVARTPVNTEAFF.

This clonotype was observed a handful of times. V gene TRBV20-1 combines with J gene TRBJ2-1; tentatively, D is TRBD1 or TRBD2 (5 bases each). The CDR3 is 13 amino acids. CDR1 and CDR2 from the germline V gene are DFQATT and SNEGSKA (reference sequence). V lost 3 bases to trimming and J lost 9 bases, with 15 bases between them. CDR3 protein: CSARGRVRGEQFF. The CDR3 nucleotides are TGCAGTGCTAGGGGACGGGTTCGGGGTGAGCAGTTCTTC.

As for this clonotype: This CDR3 fails to terminate in the conserved phenylalanine or tryptophan, so it likely reflects a read error. The chain carries TRBV20-1 and TRBJ2-7, with a weak D call TRBD2 (6 bases). CDR1 is DFQATT and CDR2 is SNEGSKA in the germline V gene (reference sequence). V lost 5 bases and J lost 6, with 23 bases in between. This CDR3 is 15 amino acids long. The CDR3 loop reads CSAGPLGSGTPEQYY. Written as DNA, the CDR3 is TGCAGTGCTGGCCCGTTGGGTAGCGGTACACCCGAGCAGTACTAC.

The V gene is TRBV5-6, the J gene TRBJ2-7; possibly TRBD1 for D (5 bases). The V and J ends lost 0 bases and 1 base respectively, with 17 bases between them. This CDR3 comprises 17 residues. The germline CDR1 and CDR2 sequences are SGHDT and YYEEEE. CDR3 loop: CASSLAGRATRSYEQYF. Here the CDR3 DNA reads TGTGCCAGCAGCTTGGCGGGCAGGGCAACTCGGTCCTACGAGCAGTACTTC. The full variable domain, rest sourced from reference TRBV5-6 and TRBJ2-7, is DAGVTQSPTHLIKTRGQQVTLRCSPKSGHDTVSWYQQALGQGPQFIFQYYEEEERQRGNFPDRFSGHQFPNYSSELNVNALLLGDSALYLCASSLAGRATRSYEQYFGPGTRLTVT.

This clonotype was seen ten or more times. V and J are TRBV12-3 or TRBV12-4 and TRBJ2-5, with D hard to call. This CDR3 is 12 amino acids long. Trimming pared 5 bases from V and 5 bases from J, leaving 9 bases between. The CDR3 sequence is CASSNSGETQYF. The CDR3 nucleotides are TGTGCCAGCAGTAACTCCGGGGAGACCCAGTACTTC.

The chain couples TRBV24-1 to TRBJ2-2, with D tentatively TRBD1 (6 bases). The CDR3 totals 15 residues. Germline V lookup: CDR1 KGHDR, CDR2 SFDVKD. Deletions cut 5 bases from V and 5 bases from J, with 14 bases between. CDR3 loop: CATSVSQGNTGELFF. The CDR3 DNA sequence: TGTGCCACCAGTGTAAGCCAGGGGAATACCGGGGAGCTGTTTTTT.

This chain connects TRBV29-1 to TRBJ1-2; D not resolved. The germline CDR1 and CDR2 sequences are SQVTM and ANQGSEA. The V end was cut by 5 bases, the J end by 4 bases, with 17 bases between. The CDR3 is 14 residues long. The CDR3 protein is CSVIEGNPLYGYTF. In DNA, the CDR3 is TGCAGCGTTATTGAGGGAAACCCCCTCTATGGCTACACCTTC.

In its sample, this clonotype was seen a few times. The genes are TRBV6-2 or TRBV6-3 and TRBJ2-1; tentatively, D is TRBD2 (6 bases). The CDR3 runs to 16 residues. V was trimmed by 4 bases and J by 5 bases, leaving 18 bases between them. From germline, CDR1 is MNHEY and CDR2 SVGEGT. CDR3 sequence: CASSSLGGNPNNEQFF. CDR3 sequence (DNA): TGTGCCAGCAGTTCCCTAGGAGGGAATCCTAACAATGAGCAGTTCTTC.

This clonotype has only a few counts. This chain connects TRBV7-9 to TRBJ2-5; 8 bases are shared with TRBD2. V was clipped by 4 bases and J by 2 bases; unmatched bases: 6. The CDR3 loop spans 15 amino acids. Germline loops: CDR1 SEHNR, CDR2 FQNEAQ (reference sequence). The CDR3 DNA is TGTGCCAGCAGCTCGGGACTAGGGGAACAAGAGACCCAGTACTTC. This sequence encodes CASSSGLGEQETQYF. Full variable domain (remainder filled in from reference TRBV7-9 and TRBJ2-5): DTGVSQNPRHKITKRGQNVTFRCDPISEHNRLYWYRQTLGQGPEFLTYFQNEAQLEKSRLLSDRFSAERPKGSFSTLEIQRTEQGDSAMYLCASSSGLGEQETQYFGPGTRLLVL.

V gene TRBV5-5 combines with J gene TRBJ2-5, with D maybe TRBD2 (5 bases). The germline CDR1 and CDR2 sequences are SGHKS and YYEKEE (reference sequence). The CDR3 has 15 residues. V lost 1 base and J 3 bases, leaving 13 bases between the germline ends. In nucleotides, the CDR3 is TGTGCCAGCAGCTTGAGAGCGGCAGACAAAGAGACCCAGTACTTC. Translation: CASSLRAADKETQYF.